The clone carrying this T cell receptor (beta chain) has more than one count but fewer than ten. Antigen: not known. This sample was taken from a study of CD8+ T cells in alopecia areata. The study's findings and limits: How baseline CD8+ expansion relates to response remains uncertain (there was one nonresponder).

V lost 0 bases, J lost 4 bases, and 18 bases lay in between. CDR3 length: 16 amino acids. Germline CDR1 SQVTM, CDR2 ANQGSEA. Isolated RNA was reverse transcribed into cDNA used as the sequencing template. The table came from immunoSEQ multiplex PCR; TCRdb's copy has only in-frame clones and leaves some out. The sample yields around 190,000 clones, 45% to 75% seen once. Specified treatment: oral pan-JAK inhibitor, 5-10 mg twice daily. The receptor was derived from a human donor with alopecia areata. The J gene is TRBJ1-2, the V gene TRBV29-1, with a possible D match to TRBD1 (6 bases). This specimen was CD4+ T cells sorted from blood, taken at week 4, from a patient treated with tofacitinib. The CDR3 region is CSVEDLTGTTGYGYTF. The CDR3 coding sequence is TGCAGCGTTGAAGATCTTACAGGGACGACTGGCTATGGCTACACCTTC.